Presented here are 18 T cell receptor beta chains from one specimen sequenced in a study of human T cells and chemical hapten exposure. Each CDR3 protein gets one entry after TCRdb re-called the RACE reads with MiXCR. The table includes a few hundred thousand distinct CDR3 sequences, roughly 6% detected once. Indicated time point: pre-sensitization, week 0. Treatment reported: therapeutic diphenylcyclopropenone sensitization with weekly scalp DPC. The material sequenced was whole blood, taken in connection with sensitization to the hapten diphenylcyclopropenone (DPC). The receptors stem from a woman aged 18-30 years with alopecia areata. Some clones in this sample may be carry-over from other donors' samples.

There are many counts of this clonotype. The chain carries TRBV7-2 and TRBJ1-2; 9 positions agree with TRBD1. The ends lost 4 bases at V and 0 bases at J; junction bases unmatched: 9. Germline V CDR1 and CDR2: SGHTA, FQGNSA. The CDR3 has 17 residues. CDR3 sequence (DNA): TGTGCCAGCAGCTCAGAACCCCGGGACAGGGCTAACTATGGCTACACCTTC. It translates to CASSSEPRDRANYGYTF.

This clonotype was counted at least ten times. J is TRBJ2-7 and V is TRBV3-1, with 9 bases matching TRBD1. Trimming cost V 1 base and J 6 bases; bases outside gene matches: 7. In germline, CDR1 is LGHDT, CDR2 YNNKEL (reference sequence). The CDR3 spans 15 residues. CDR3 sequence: CASSQVSTGGAEQYF. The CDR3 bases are TGTGCCAGCAGCCAAGTGAGCACAGGGGGCGCCGAGCAGTACTTC.

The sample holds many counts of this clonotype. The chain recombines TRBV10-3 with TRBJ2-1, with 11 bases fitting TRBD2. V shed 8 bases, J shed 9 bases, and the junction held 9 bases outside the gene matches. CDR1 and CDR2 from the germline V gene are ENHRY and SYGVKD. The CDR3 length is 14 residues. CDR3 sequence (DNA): TGTGCCATCCCTAAGACTAGCGGGGACACTGAGCAGTTCTTC. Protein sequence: CAIPKTSGDTEQFF.

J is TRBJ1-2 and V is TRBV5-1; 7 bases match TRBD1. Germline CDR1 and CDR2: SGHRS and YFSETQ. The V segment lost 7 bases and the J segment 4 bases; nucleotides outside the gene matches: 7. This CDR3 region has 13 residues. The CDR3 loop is CASGLGQFYGYTF. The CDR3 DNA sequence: TGCGCCAGCGGACTGGGACAGTTCTATGGCTACACCTTC.

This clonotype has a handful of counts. CDR3 amino acids: CASSQMDSNYGYTF. The CDR3 DNA is TGTGCCAGCAGCCAAATGGACAGTAACTATGGCTACACCTTC. The chain is built from TRBV4-2 and TRBJ1-2, with a possible D match to TRBD1 (6 bases). Between the trimmed V and J ends, which lost 2 bases and 1 base, there was a span of 8 bases. This CDR3 is built from 14 residues. The germline V gene has CDR1 LGHNA and CDR2 YNFKEQ.

CDR3 coding DNA: TGCAGTGCTAGACAGGGGGCCAGATATAATTCACCCCTCCACTTT. Protein product: CSARQGARYNSPLHF. The chain recombines TRBV20-1 with TRBJ1-6; 8 bases align to TRBD1. The CDR3 sequence is 15 residues long. Trimming at V came to 2 bases and at J to 4 bases, leaving 4 bases not matched to a gene. Germline V CDR1 and CDR2: DFQATT, SNEGSKA (reference sequence).

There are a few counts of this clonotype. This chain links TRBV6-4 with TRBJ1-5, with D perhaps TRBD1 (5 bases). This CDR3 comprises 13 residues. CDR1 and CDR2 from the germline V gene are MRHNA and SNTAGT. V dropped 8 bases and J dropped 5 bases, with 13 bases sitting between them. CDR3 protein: CASGPQGDQPQHF. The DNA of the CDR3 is TGTGCCAGCGGTCCCCAGGGTGATCAGCCCCAGCATTTT.

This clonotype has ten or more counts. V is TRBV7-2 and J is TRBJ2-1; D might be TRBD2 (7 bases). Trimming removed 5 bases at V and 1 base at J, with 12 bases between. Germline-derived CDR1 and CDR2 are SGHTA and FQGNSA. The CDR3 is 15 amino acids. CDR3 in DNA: TGTGCCAGCAGCCAGAGGGGGGGGTCCTACAATGAGCAGTTCTTC. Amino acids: CASSQRGGSYNEQFF.

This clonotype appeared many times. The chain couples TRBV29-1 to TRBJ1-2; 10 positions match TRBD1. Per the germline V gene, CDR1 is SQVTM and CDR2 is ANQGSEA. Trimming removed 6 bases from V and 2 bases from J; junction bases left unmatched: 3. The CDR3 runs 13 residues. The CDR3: CSVTGQGNYGYTF. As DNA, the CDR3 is TGCAGCGTGACGGGACAGGGGAACTATGGCTACACCTTC.

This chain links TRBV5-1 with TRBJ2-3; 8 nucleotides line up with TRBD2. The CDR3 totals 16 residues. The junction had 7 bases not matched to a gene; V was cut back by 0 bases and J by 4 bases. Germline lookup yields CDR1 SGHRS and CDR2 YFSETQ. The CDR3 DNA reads TGCGCCAGCAGCTTGGATCTCCGGGGGGGCCCAGATACGCAGTATTTT. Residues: CASSLDLRGGPDTQYF.

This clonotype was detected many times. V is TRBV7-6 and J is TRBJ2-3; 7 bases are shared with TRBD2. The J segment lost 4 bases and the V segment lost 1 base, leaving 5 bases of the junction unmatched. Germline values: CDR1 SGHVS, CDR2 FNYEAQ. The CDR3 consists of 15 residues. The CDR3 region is CASSLVRGRADTQYF. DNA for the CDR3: TGTGCCAGCAGCTTAGTTCGAGGGAGGGCAGATACGCAGTATTTT.

CDR3 coding DNA: TGTGCCAGCAGGCAGGGGATGAGCTCCTACAATGAGCAGTTCTTC. Protein sequence: CASRQGMSSYNEQFF. J is TRBJ2-1 and V is TRBV12-3 or TRBV12-4, with TRBD1 as a possible D gene (6 bases). The CDR3 covers 15 residues. Trimming left V 6 bases short and J 0 bases short, with 12 bases between.

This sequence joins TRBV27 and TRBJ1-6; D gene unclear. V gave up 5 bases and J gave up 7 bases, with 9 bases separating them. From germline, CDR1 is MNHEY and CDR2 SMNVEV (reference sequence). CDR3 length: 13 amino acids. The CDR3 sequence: CASSIEINSPLHF. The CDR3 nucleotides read TGTGCCAGCAGTATTGAAATCAATTCACCCCTCCACTTT.

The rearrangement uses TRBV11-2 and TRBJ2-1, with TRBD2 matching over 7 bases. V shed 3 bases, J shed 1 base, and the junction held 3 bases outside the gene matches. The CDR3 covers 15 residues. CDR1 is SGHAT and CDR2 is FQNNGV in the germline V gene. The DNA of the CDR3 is TGTGCCAGCAGCTTTGTCGGGGGGTCCTACAATGAGCAGTTCTTC. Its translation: CASSFVGGSYNEQFF.

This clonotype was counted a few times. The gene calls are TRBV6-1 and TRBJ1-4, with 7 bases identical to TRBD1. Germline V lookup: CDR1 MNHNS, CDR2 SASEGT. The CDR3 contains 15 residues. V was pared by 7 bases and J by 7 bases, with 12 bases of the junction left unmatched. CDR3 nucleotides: TGTGCCAGCACCCAAATTACAGGGGCGAGTGAAAAACTGTTTTTT. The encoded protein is CASTQITGASEKLFF.

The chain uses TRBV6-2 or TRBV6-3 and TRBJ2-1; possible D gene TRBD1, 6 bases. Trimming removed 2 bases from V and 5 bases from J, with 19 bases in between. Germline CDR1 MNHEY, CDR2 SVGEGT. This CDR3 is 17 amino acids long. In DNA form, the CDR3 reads TGTGCCAGCAGTTACCGCCCCCTCGCGAGGGGGAACAATGAGCAGTTCTTC. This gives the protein CASSYRPLARGNNEQFF.

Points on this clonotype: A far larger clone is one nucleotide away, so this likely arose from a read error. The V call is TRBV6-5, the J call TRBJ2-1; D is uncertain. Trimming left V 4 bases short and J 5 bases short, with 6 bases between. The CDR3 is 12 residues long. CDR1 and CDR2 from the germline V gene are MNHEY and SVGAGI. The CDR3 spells CASSSPHNEQFF. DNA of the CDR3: TGTGCCAGCAGTTCCCCCCACAATGAGCAGTTCTTC.

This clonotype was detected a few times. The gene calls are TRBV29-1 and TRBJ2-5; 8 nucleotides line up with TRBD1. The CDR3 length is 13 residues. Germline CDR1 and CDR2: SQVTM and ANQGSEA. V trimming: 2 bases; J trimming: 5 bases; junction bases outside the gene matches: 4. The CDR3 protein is CSVESGGYETQYF. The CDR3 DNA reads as TGCAGCGTTGAATCAGGGGGCTACGAGACCCAGTACTTC.